The source of this T cell receptor (beta chain) is a study of blood T cell repertoires in COVID-19. Study information: COVID-19 samples collected from the United States, Italy and Spain covered acute and convalescent phases. PBMCs, B-cell-depleted T cells, or T cells provided the cDNA or gDNA that made up the material.

Only in-frame clones appear in the TCRdb table, and some are missing; sequencing was by immunoSEQ multiplex PCR. The top ten clones hold about 6.9% of a sample with roughly 260,000 clones, 75% to 90% of them seen once. Participants had their cohort set by participant-reported clinical history. V gave up 5 bases and J gave up 8 bases; unmatched junction bases: 6. The CDR3 has 12 amino acids. Germline loops: CDR1 SQVTM, CDR2 ANQGSEA. Sequencing used PBMCs or T cells enriched from blood (not recorded which). The rearrangement joins TRBV29-1 to TRBJ1-2; 9 bases fit TRBD1. This receptor was identified in a woman younger than 45 with acute COVID-19. In DNA, the CDR3 is TGCAGCGTTCCGGGACAGGGAGGCGGCTACACCTTC. Encoded protein: CSVPGQGGGYTF.